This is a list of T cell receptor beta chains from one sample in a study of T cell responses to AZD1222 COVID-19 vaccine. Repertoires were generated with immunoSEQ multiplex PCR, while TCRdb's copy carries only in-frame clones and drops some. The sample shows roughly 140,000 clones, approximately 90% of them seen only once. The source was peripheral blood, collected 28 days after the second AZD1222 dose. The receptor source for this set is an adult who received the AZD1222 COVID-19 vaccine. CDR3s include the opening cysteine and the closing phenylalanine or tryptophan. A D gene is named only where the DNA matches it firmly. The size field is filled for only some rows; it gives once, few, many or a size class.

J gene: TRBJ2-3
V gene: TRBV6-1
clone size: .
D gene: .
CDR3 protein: CASSESGQLSTDTQYF
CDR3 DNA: TGTGCCAGCAGTGAATCAGGGCAGCTTAGCACAGATACGCAGTATTTT

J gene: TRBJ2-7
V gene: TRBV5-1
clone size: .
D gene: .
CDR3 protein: CASSLVGEYEQYF
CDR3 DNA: TGCGCCAGCAGCTTGGTGGGCGAGTACGAGCAGTACTTC

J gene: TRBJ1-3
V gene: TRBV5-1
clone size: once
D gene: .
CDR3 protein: CASRPTPGSGNTIYF
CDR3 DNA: TGCGCCAGCAGACCGACTCCCGGCTCTGGAAACACCATATATTTT

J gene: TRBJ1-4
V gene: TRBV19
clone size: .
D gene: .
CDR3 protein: CASNLGGSNEKLFF
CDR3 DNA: TGTGCCAGTAACCTGGGAGGGAGTAATGAAAAACTGTTTTTT

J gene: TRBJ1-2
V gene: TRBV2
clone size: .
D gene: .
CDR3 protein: CASSEEGTSAYGYTF
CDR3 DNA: TGTGCCAGCAGTGAGGAGGGGACGTCTGCCTATGGCTACACCTTC

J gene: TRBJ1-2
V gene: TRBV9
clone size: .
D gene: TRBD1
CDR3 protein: CASSPRTGGAYGYTF
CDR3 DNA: TGTGCCAGCAGCCCCCGCACAGGGGGCGCGTATGGCTACACCTTC

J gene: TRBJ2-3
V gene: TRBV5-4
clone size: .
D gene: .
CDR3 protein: CASRSGASLSDTQYF
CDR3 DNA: TGTGCCAGCAGGTCCGGGGCGTCACTGTCAGATACGCAGTATTTT

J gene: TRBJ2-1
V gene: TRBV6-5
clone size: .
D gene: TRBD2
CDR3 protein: CASSPTSGIYNEQFF
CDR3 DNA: TGTGCCAGCAGCCCAACTAGCGGGATATACAATGAGCAGTTCTTC

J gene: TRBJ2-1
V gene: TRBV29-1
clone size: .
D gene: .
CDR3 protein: CSVDLFGVNNEQFF
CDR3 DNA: TGCAGCGTTGACTTGTTCGGAGTTAACAATGAGCAGTTCTTC

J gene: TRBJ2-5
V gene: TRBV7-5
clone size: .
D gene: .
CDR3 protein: CARSPRDSELQETQYF
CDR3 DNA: TGTGCCAGAAGCCCCCGGGACAGTGAACTCCAAGAGACCCAGTACTTC

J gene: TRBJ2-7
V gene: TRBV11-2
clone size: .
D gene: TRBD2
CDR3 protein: CASSRGASGIRYEQYF
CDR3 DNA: TGTGCCAGCAGCCGGGGAGCTAGCGGGATACGTTACGAGCAGTACTTC

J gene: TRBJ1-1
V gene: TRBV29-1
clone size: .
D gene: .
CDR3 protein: CSVEQGRDPAAEAFF
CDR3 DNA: TGCAGCGTGGAACAGGGCAGGGATCCTGCGGCTGAAGCTTTCTTT

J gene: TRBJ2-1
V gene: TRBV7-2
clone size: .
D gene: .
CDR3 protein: CASSLGRTMGEQFF
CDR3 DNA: TGTGCCAGCAGCTTAGGAAGGACTATGGGTGAGCAGTTCTTC

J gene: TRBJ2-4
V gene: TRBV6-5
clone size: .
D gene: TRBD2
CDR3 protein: CASGPSGADIQYF
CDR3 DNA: TGTGCCAGCGGACCTAGCGGGGCCGACATTCAGTACTTC

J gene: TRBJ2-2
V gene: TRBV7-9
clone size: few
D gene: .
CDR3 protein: CASSLDLTSLGELFF
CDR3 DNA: TGTGCCAGCAGCTTAGATCTCACTTCCCTCGGGGAGCTGTTTTTT

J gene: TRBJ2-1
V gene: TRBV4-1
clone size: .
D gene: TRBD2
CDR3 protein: CASSQETLAGANNEQFF
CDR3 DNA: TGCGCCAGCAGCCAAGAAACGCTAGCGGGGGCTAACAATGAGCAGTTCTTC

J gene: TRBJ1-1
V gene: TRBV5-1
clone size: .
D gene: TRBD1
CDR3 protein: CASRTGVNTEAFF
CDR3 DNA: TGCGCCAGCAGGACAGGGGTGAACACTGAAGCTTTCTTT

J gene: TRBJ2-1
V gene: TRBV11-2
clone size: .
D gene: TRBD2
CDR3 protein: CASSLRLAGVQGNEQFF
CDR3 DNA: TGTGCCAGCAGCTTACGACTAGCGGGAGTTCAGGGCAATGAGCAGTTCTTC

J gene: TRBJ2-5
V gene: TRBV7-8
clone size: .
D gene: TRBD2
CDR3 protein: CASSRTSGRAGETQYF
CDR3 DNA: TGTGCCAGCAGCCGGACTAGCGGGAGGGCCGGAGAGACCCAGTACTTC

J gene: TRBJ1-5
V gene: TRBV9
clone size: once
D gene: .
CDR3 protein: CASSVDGGNQPQHF
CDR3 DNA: TGTGCCAGCAGCGTAGATGGTGGGAATCAGCCCCAGCATTTT

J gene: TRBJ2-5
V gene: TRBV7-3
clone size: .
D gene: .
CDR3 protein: CASSSRQGGTETQYF
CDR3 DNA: TGTGCCAGCAGCTCCCGACAGGGAGGTACGGAGACCCAGTACTTC

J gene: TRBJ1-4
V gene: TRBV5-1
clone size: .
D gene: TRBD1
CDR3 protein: CASSQDRFDEKLFF
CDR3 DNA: TGCGCCAGCAGCCAGGACAGGTTCGATGAAAAACTGTTTTTT

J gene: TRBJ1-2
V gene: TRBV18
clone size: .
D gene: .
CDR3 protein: CASSAQDYGYTF
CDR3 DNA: TGTGCCAGCTCCGCACAGGACTATGGCTACACCTTC

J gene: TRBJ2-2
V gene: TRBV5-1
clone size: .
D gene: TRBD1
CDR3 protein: CASSLRDRADGELFF
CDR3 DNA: TGCGCCAGCAGCTTAAGGGACAGGGCGGACGGGGAGCTGTTTTTT

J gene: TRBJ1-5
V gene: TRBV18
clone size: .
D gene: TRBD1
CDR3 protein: CASSPSTGGVNQPQHF
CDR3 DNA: TGTGCCAGCTCACCTTCGACAGGGGGCGTCAATCAGCCCCAGCATTTT

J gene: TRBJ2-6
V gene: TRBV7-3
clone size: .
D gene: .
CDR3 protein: CASSLNGRTGANVLTF
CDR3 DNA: TGTGCCAGCAGCTTAAACGGGCGGACTGGGGCCAACGTCCTGACTTTC

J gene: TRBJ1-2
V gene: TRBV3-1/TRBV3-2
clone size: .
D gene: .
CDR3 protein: CASSHSPPQEYGYTF
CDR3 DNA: TGTGCCAGCAGCCACTCTCCCCCTCAGGAATATGGCTACACCTTC

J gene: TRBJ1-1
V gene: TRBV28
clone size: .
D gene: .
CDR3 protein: CASTSGSDLNTEAFF
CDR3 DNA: TGTGCCAGCACCTCGGGGTCGGATCTGAACACTGAAGCTTTCTTT

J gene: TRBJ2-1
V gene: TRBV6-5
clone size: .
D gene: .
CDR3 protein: CASSRPDSYNEQFF
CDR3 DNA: TGTGCCAGCAGCCGCCCCGACTCCTACAATGAGCAGTTCTTC

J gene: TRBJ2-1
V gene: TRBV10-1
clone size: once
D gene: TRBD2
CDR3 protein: CASSGDLAGGLYNEQFF
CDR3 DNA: TGCGCCAGCAGCGGAGACCTAGCGGGAGGACTCTACAATGAGCAGTTCTTC

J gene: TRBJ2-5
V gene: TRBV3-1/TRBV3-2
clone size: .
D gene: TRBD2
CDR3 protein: CASSPGLAGSQETQYF
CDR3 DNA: TGTGCCAGCAGCCCAGGTCTAGCGGGGAGTCAAGAGACCCAGTACTTC

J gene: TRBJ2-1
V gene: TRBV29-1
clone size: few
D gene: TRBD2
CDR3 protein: CSVERLAGGDNEQFF
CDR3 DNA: TGCAGCGTTGAAAGGCTAGCGGGAGGAGATAATGAGCAGTTCTTC

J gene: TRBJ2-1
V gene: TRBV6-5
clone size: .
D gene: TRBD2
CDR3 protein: CASSDSGGAKDEQFF
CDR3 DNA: TGTGCCAGCTCCGATAGCGGGGGGGCCAAGGATGAGCAGTTCTTC

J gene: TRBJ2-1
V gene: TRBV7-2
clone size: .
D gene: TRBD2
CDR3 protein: CASSFTSGNEQFF
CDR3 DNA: TGTGCCAGCAGCTTCACTAGCGGGAATGAGCAGTTCTTC

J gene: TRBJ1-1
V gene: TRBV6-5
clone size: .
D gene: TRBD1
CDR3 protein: CASSYGQGALLTEAFF
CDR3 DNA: TGTGCCAGCAGTTACGGACAGGGGGCCCTGCTCACTGAAGCTTTCTTT

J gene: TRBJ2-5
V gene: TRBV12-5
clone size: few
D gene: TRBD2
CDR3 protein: CASGPPGWGGEETQYF
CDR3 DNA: TGTGCTAGTGGCCCGCCGGGCTGGGGGGGAGAAGAGACCCAGTACTTC

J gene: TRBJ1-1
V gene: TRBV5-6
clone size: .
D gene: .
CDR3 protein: CASVSGNTEAFF
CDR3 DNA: TGTGCCAGCGTCAGCGGGAACACTGAAGCTTTCTTT

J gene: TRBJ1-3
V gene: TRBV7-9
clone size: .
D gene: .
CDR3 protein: CASSLPPGNTIYF
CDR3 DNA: TGTGCCAGCAGCCTTCCGCCTGGAAACACCATATATTTT

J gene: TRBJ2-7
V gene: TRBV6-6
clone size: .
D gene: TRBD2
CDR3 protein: CASSPGTSGGVLYEQYF
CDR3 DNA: TGTGCCAGCAGTCCAGGGACTAGCGGGGGGGTGTTGTACGAGCAGTACTTC

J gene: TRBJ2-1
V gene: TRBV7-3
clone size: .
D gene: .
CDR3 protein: CASSSGNEQFF
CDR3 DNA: TGTGCCAGCAGCTCGGGCAATGAGCAGTTCTTC

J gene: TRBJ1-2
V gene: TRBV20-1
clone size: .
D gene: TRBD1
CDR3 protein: CSARTGAGYTF
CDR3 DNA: TGCAGTGCCAGGACAGGGGCCGGCTACACCTTC

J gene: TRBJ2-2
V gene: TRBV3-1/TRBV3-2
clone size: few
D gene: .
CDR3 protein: CASSQDDISQGLGTGELFF
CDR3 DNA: TGTGCCAGCAGCCAAGATGACATATCCCAGGGGCTGGGAACCGGGGAGCTGTTTTTT

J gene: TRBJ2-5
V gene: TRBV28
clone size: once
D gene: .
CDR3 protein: CASRGQETQYF
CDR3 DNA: TGTGCCAGCAGGGGGCAAGAGACCCAGTACTTC

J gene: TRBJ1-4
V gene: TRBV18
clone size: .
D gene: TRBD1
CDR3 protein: CASSFGTGNEKLFF
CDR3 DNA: TGTGCCAGCTCATTCGGGACAGGGAATGAAAAACTGTTTTTT

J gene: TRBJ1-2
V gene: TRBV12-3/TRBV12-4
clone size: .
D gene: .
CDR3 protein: CATTPRGFGYTF
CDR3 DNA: TGTGCCACCACCCCTCGGGGGTTTGGCTACACCTTC

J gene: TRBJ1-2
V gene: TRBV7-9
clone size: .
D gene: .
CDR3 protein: CASSLASDDYTF
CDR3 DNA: TGTGCCAGCAGCTTAGCGTCAGACGACTACACCTTC